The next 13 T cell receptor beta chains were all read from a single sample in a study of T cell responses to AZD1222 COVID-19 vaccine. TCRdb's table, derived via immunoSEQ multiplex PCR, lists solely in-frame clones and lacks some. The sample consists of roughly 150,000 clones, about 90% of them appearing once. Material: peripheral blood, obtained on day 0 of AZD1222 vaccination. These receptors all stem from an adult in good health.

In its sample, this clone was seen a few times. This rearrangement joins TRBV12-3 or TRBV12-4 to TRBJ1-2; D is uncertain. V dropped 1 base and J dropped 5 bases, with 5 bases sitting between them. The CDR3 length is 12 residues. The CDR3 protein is CASSLDTYGYTF. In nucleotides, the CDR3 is TGTGCCAGCAGTTTAGACACGTATGGCTACACCTTC.

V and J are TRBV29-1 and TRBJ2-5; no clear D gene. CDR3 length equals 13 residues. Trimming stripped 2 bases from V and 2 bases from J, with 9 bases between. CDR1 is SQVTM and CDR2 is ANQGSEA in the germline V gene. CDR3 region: CSVEWPGQETQYF. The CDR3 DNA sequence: TGCAGCGTTGAATGGCCCGGGCAAGAGACCCAGTACTTC. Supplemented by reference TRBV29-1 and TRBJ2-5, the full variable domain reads SAVISQKPSRDICQRGTSLTIQCQVDSQVTMMFWYRQQPGQSLTLIATANQGSEATYESGFVIDKFPISRPNLTFSTLTVSNMSPEDSSIYLCSVEWPGQETQYFGPGTRLLVL.

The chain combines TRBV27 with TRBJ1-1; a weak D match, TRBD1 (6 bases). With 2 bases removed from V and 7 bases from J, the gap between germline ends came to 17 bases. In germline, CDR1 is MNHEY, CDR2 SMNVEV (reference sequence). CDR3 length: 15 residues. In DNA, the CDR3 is TGTGCCAGCAGTTTAAGGGGAGGGGGGGCGAGTGAAGCTTTCTTT. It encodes CASSLRGGGASEAFF.

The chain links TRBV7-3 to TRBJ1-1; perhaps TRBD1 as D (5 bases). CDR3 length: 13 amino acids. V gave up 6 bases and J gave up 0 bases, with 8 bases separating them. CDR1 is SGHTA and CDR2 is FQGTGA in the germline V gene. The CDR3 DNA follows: TGTGCCAGCAGTCGACAGATGAACACTGAAGCTTTCTTT. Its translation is CASSRQMNTEAFF.

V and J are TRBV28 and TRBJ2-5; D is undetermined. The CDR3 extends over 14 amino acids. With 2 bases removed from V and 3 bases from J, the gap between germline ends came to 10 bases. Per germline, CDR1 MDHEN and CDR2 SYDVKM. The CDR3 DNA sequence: TGTGCCAGCAGTTTACCGAAAACTAAAGAGACCCAGTACTTC. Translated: CASSLPKTKETQYF.

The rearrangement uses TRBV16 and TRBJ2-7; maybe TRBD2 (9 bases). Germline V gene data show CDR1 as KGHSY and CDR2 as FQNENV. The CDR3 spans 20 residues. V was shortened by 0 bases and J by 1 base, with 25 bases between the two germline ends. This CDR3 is CASSQSRQGRLAGLSYEQYF. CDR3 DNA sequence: TGTGCCAGCAGCCAATCCCGACAGGGGAGGCTAGCGGGACTATCCTACGAGCAGTACTTC. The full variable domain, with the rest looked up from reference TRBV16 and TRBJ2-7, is GEEVAQTPKHLVRGEGQKAKLYCAPIKGHSYVFWYQQVLKNEFKFLISFQNENVFDETGMPKERFSAKCLPNSPCSLEIQATKLEDSAVYFCASSQSRQGRLAGLSYEQYFGPGTRLTVT.

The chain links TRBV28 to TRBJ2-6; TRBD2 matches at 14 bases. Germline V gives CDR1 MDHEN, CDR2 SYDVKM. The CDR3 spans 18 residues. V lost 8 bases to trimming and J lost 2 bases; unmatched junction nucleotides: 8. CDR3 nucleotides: TGTGCCAGCCTGGGGACTAGCGGGAGTGGGGCTGGGGCCAACGTCCTGACTTTC. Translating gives CASLGTSGSGAGANVLTF.

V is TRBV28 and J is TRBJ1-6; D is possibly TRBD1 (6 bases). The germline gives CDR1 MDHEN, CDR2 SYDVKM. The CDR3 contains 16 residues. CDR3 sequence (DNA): TGTGCGTCTGGGGGGCGGGACGGCTCCTATAATTCACCCCTCCACTTT. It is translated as CASGGRDGSYNSPLHF.

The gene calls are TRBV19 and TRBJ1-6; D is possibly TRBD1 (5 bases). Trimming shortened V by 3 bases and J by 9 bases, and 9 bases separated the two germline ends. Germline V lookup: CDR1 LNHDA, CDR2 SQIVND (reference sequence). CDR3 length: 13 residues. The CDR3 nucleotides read TGTGCCAGTAGTATTTCCGGGGGTTCACCCCTCCACTTT. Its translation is CASSISGGSPLHF.

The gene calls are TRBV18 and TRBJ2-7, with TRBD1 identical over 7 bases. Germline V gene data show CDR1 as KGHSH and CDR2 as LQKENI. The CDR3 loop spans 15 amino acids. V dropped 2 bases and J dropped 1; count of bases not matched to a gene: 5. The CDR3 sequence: CASSPGTAPSYEQYF. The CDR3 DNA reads TGTGCCAGCTCACCAGGGACAGCGCCTTCCTACGAGCAGTACTTC.

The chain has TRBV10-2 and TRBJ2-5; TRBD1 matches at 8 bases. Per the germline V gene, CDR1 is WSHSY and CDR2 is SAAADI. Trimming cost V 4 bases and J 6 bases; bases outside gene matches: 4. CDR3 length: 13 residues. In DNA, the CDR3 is TGCGCCAGCAGTGCATACAGGGGGAAGACCCAGTACTTC. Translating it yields CASSAYRGKTQYF.

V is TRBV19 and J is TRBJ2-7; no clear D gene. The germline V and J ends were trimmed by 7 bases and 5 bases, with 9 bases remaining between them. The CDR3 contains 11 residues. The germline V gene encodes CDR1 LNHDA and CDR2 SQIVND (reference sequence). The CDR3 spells CASKHRNEQYF. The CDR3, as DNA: TGTGCCAGTAAGCATCGTAACGAGCAGTACTTC. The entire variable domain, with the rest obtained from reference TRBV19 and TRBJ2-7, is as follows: DGGITQSPKYLFRKEGQNVTLSCEQNLNHDAMYWYRQDPGQGLRLIYYSQIVNDFQKGDIAEGYSVSREKKESFPLTVTSAQKNPTAFYLCASKHRNEQYFGPGTRLTVT.

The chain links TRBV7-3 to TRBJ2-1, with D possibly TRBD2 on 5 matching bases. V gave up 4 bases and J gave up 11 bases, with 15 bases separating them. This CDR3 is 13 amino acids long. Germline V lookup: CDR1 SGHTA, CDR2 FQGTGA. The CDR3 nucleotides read TGTGCCAGCAGCTCCCAGGAGCGGAGCCAGCAGTTCTTC. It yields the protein CASSSQERSQQFF.